This T cell receptor (beta chain) was obtained from a study of blood T cell repertoires in COVID-19. Study summary: Collection of acute and convalescent COVID-19 samples took place in the United States, Italy and Spain. PBMCs, B-cell-depleted T cells, or T cells were the source of the cDNA or gDNA that made up the material.

The CDR3 spans 16 residues. The ends were cut back, 4 bases at V and 1 base at J, with 16 bases in the middle. The germline V gene has CDR1 MGHRA and CDR2 YSYEKL. In its sample, this clone was seen once. Per the original data handling: Reference gene primer amplification in the assay estimated nucleated cell counts. The data were produced by immunoSEQ multiplex PCR, yet TCRdb's version contains in-frame clones alone and is incomplete. For V, J and clone size, that table is used; D and trimming come from the DNA. The sample includes some 250,000 clones, around 86% of them seen just once. The origin of this receptor is a woman in her sixties or seventies with active or convalescent COVID-19. Sequencing used peripheral blood. The chain recombines TRBV4-1 with TRBJ1-1, with a tentative D call TRBD1 (6 bases). This CDR3 reads CASSPATGNANTEAFF. The CDR3 DNA follows: TGCGCCAGCAGCCCCGCGACAGGTAATGCGAACACTGAAGCTTTCTTT.